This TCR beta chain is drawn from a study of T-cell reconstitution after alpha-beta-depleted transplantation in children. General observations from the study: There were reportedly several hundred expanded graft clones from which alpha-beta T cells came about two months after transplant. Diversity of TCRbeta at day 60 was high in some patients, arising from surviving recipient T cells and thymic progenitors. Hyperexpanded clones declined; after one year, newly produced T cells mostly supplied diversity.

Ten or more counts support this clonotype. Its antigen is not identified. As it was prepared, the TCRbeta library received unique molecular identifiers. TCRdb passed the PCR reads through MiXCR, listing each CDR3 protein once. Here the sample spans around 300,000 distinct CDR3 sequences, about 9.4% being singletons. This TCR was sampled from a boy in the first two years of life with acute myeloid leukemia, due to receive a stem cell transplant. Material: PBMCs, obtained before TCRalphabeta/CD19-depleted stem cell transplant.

The CDR3 sequence: CASRTDTTNYGYTF. The CDR3 coding sequence is TGCGCCAGCAGAACTGACACCACTAACTATGGCTACACCTTC. This chain connects TRBV5-1 to TRBJ1-2; unclear D gene. The germline CDR1 and CDR2 sequences are SGHRS and YFSETQ. V lost 5 bases to trimming and J lost 0 bases, with 11 bases between them. The CDR3 covers 14 residues.